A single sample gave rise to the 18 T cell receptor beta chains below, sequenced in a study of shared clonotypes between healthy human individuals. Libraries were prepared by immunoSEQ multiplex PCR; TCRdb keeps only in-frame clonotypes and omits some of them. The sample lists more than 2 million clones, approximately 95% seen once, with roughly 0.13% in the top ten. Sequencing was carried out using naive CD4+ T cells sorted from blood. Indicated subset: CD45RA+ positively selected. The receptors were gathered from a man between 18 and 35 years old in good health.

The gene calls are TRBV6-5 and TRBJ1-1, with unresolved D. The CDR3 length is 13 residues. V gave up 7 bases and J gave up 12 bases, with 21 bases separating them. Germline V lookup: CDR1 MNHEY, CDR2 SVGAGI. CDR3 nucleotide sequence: TGTGCCAGCACTCCCCCCGCAGTGGGAAAAACTTTCTTT. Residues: CASTPPAVGKTFF.

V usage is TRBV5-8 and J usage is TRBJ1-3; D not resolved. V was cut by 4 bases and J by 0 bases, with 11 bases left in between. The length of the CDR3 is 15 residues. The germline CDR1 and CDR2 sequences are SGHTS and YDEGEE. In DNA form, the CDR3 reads TGTGCCAGCAGCAATGAGTGGGCCTCTGGAAACACCATATATTTT. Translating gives CASSNEWASGNTIYF.

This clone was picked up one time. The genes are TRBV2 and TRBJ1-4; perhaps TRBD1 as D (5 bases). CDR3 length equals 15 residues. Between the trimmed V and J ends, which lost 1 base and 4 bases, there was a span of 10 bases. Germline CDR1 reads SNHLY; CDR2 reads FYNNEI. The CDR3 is CASSEVGAINEKLFF. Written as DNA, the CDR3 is TGTGCCAGCAGTGAAGTCGGGGCCATTAATGAAAAACTGTTTTTT.

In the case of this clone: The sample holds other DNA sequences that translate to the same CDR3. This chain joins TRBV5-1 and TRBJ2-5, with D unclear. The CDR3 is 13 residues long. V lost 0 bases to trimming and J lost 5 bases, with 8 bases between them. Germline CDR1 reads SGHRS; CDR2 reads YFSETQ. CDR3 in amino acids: CASSLGNEETQYF. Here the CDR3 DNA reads TGCGCCAGCAGCTTGGGGAATGAGGAGACCCAGTACTTC.

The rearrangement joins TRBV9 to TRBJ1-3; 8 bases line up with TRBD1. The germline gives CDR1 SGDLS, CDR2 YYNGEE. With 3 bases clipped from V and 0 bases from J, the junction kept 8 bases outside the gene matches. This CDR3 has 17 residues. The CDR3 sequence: CASSERQGSPSGNTIYF. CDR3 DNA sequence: TGTGCCAGCAGCGAGAGACAGGGGTCCCCCTCTGGAAACACCATATATTTT. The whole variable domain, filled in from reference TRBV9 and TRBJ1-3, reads DSGVTQTPKHLITATGQRVTLRCSPRSGDLSVYWYQQSLDQGLQFLIQYYNGEERAKGNILERFSAQQFPDLHSELNLSSLELGDSALYFCASSERQGSPSGNTIYFGEGSWLTVV.

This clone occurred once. The CDR3: CASSGMGYTF. CDR3 DNA: TGTGCCAGCAGTGGGATGGGCTACACCTTC. The rearrangement uses TRBV7-9 and TRBJ1-2; D is undetermined. The germline V and J ends were trimmed by 6 bases and 8 bases, with 7 bases remaining between them. The CDR3 loop spans 10 amino acids. CDR1 and CDR2 (germline): SEHNR, FQNEAQ (reference sequence).

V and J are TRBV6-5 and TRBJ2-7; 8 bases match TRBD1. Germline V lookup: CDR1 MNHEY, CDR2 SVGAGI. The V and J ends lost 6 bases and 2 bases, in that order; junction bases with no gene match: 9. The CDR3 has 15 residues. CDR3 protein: CASRGKGQGTYEQYF. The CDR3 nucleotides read TGTGCCAGCAGAGGTAAAGGACAGGGAACCTACGAGCAGTACTTC.

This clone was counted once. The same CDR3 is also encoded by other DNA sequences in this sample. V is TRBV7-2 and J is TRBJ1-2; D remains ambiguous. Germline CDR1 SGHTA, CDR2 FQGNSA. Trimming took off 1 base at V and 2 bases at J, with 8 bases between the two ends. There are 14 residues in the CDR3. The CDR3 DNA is TGTGCCAGCAGCTTAGGGCTGGGGAACTATGGCTACACCTTC. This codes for CASSLGLGNYGYTF.

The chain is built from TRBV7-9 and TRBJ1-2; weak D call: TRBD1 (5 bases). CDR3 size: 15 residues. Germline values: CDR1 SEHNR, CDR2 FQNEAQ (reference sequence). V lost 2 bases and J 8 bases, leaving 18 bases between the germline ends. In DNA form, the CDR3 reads TGTGCCAGCAGCTTACCCTCGACAGTACTCGGGGGCTACACCTTC. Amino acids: CASSLPSTVLGGYTF. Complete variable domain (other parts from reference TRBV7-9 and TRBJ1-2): DTGVSQNPRHKITKRGQNVTFRCDPISEHNRLYWYRQTLGQGPEFLTYFQNEAQLEKSRLLSDRFSAERPKGSFSTLEIQRTEQGDSAMYLCASSLPSTVLGGYTFGSGTRLTVV.

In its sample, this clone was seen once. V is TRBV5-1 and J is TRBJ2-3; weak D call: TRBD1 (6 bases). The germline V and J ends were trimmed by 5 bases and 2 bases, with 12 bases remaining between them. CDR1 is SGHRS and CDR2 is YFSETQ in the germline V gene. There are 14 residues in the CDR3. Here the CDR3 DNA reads TGCGCCAGCAGGACAGGCGGAAACACAGATACGCAGTATTTT. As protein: CASRTGGNTDTQYF.

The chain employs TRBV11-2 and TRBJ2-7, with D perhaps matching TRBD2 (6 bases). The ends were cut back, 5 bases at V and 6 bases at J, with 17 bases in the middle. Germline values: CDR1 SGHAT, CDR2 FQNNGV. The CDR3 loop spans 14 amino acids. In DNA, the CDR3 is TGTGCCAGCAGCATTAGACTAGAAGGGACCGAGCAGTACTTC. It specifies CASSIRLEGTEQYF.

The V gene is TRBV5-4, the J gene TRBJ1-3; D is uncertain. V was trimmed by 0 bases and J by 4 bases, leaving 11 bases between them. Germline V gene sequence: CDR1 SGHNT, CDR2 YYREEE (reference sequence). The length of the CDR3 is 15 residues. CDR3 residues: CASSLGQAPGNTIYF. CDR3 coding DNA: TGTGCCAGCAGCTTGGGACAAGCTCCGGGAAACACCATATATTTT.

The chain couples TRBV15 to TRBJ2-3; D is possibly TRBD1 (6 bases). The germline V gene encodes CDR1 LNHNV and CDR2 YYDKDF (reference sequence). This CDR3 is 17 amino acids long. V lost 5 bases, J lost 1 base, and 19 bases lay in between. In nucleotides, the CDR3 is TGTGCCACCAGCCCCCAGGGGCTTATCTCGGGCACAGATACGCAGTATTTT. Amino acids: CATSPQGLISGTDTQYF.

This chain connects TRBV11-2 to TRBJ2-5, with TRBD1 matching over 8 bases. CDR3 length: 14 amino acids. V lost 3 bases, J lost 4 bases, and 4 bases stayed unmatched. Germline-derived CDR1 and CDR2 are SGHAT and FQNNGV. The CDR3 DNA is TGTGCCAGCAGCTTCACAGGGGGATCAGAGACCCAGTACTTC. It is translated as CASSFTGGSETQYF.

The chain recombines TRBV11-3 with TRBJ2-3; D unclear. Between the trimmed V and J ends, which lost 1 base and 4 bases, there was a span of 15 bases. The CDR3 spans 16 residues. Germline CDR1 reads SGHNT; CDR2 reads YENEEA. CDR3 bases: TGTGCCAGCAGCTTAGGTGTGGACGGCTTCCCAGATACGCAGTATTTT. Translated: CASSLGVDGFPDTQYF.

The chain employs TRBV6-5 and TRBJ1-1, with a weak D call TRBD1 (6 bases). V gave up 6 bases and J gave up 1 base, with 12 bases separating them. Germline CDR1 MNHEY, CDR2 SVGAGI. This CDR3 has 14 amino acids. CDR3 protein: CASRYREGNTEAFF. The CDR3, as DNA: TGTGCCAGCAGGTACAGGGAAGGGAACACTGAAGCTTTCTTT.

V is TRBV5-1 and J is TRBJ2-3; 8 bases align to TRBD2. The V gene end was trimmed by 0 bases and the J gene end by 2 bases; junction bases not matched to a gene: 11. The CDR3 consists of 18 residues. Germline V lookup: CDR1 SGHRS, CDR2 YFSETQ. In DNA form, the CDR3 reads TGCGCCAGCAGCTTGGCCATGGGGATAGCGGGATTCACAGATACGCAGTATTTT. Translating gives CASSLAMGIAGFTDTQYF.

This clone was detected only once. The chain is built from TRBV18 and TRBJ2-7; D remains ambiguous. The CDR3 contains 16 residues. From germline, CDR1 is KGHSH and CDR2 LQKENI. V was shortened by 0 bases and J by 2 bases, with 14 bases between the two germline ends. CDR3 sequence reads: CASSPPGRAQPYEQYF. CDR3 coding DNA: TGTGCCAGCTCACCACCGGGCCGGGCTCAGCCCTACGAGCAGTACTTC. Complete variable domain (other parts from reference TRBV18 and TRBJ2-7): NAGVMQNPRHLVRRRGQEARLRCSPMKGHSHVYWYRQLPEEGLKFMVYLQKENIIDESGMPKERFSAEFPKEGPSILRIQQVVRGDSAAYFCASSPPGRAQPYEQYFGPGTRLTVT.